This TCR beta chain was captured by sequencing in a study of early T cells in non-severe SARS-CoV-2 infection. Overall study results and limits: Anti-spike CD8 responses were favored by VDJdb matching, which missed private and CD4 specificities.

Tagging with unique molecular identifiers was applied to individual cDNA molecules. Each CDR3 protein gets one entry after TCRdb re-called the 5' RACE reads with MiXCR. The table shows roughly 63,000 distinct CDR3 sequences, with around 12% occurring only once. About this clonotype: Antigen specificity is unknown.

Germline V gene data show CDR1 as MDHEN and CDR2 as SYDVKM. V trimming: 7 bases; J trimming: 3 bases; junction bases outside the gene matches: 6. The CDR3 totals 14 residues. This sequence joins TRBV28 and TRBJ2-7; 10 nucleotides align to TRBD2. The TCR was taken from an adult who was a healthcare worker with PCR-confirmed SARS-CoV-2 infection or an uninfected control (not recorded which). Sequenced sample: whole blood. The CDR3 region is CASIGTSEFYEQYF. CDR3 DNA: TGTGCCAGCATCGGGACTAGCGAGTTCTACGAGCAGTACTTC. Using reference TRBV28 and TRBJ2-7 for the parts outside the CDR3, the full variable domain is DVKVTQSSRYLVKRTGEKVFLECVQDMDHENMFWYRQDPGLGLRLIYFSYDVKMKEKGDIPEGYSVSREKKERFSLILESASTNQTSMYLCASIGTSEFYEQYFGPGTRLTVT.